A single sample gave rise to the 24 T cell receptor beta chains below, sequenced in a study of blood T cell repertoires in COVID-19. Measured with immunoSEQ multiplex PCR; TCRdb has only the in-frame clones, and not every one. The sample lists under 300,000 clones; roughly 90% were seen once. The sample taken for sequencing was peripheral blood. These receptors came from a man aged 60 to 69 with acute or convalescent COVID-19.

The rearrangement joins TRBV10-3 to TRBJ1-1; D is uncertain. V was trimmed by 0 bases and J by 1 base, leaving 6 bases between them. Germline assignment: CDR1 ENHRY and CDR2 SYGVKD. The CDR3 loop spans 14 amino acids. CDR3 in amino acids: CAISESRANTEAFF. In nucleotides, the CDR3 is TGTGCCATCAGTGAGTCGAGGGCGAACACTGAAGCTTTCTTT.

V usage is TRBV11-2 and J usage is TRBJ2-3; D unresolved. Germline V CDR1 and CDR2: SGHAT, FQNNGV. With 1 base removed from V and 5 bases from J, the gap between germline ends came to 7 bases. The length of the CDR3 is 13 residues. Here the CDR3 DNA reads TGTGCCAGCAGCTTAGCCCGGGTAGATACGCAGTATTTT. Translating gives CASSLARVDTQYF.

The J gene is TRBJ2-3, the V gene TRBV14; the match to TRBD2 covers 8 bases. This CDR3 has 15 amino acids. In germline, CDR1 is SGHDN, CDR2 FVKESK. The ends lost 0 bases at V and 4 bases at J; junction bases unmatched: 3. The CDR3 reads CASSQDPAGADTQYF. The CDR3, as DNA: TGTGCCAGCAGCCAAGATCCAGCGGGAGCAGATACGCAGTATTTT.

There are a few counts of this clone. CDR3 sequence (DNA): TGTGCCAGCAGGAACACAGGGGAAGCTTTCTTT. Its protein product is CASRNTGEAFF. The J gene is TRBJ1-1, the V gene TRBV3-1 (or the pseudogene TRBV3-2), with D perhaps matching TRBD1 (6 bases). Germline loops: CDR1 LGHDT, CDR2 YNNKEL (reference sequence). CDR3 length: 11 amino acids. V gave up 6 bases and J gave up 8 bases, with 10 bases separating them.

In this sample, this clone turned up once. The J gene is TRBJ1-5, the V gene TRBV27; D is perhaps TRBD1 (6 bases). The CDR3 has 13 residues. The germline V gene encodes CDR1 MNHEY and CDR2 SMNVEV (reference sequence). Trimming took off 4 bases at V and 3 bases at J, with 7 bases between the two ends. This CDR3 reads CASSWGLNQPQHF. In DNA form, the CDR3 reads TGTGCCAGCAGTTGGGGGCTCAATCAGCCCCAGCATTTT.

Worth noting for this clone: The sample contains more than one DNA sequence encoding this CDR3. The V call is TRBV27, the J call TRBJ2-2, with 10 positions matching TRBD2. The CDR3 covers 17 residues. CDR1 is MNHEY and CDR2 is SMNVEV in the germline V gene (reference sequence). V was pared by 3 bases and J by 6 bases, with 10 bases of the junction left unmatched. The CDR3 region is CASSLFASGSGSGELFF. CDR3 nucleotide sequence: TGTGCCAGCAGTTTGTTCGCTAGCGGGAGCGGGTCCGGGGAGCTGTTTTTT.

The CDR3 DNA is TGCGCCAGCAGCTTTGAGGGTACACACGAGCAGTACTTC. Amino acids: CASSFEGTHEQYF. The rearrangement joins TRBV5-1 to TRBJ2-7, with D maybe TRBD2 (5 bases). Per germline, CDR1 SGHRS and CDR2 YFSETQ. V shed 2 bases and J shed 5 bases, with 11 bases lying between them. The CDR3 totals 13 residues.

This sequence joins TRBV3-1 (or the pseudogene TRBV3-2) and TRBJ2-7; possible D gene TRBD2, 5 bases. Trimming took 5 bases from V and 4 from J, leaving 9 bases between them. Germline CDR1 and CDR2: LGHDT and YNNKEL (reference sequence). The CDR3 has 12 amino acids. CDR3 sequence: CASSIRLYEQYF. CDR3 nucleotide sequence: TGTGCCAGCAGCATAAGACTATACGAGCAGTACTTC.

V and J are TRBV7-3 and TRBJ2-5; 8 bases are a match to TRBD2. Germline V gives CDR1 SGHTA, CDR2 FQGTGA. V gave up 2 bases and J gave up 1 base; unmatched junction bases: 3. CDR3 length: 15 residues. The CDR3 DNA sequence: TGTGCCAGCAGCTTAGCGGGAGGCCGCCAAGAGACCCAGTACTTC. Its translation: CASSLAGGRQETQYF.

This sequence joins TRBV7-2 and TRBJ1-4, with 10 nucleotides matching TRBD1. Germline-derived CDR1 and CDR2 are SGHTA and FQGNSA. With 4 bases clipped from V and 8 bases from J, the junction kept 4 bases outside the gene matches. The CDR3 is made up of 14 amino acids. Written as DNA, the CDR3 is TGTGCCAGCAGCTGGACAGGGGGACGGGAAAAACTGTTTTTT. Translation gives CASSWTGGREKLFF.

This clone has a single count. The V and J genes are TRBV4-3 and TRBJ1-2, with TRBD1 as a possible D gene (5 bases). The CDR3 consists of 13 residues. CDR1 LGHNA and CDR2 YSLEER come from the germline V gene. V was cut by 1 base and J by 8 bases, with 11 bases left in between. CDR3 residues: CASSQATVRGYTF. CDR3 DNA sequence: TGCGCCAGCAGCCAAGCGACAGTCAGGGGCTACACCTTC.

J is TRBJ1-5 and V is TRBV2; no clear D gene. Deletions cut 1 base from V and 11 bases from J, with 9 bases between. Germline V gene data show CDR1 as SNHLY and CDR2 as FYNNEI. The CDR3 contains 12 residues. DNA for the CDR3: TGTGCCAGCAGTGAAGAGGAGGGCACCCAGCATTTT. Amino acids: CASSEEEGTQHF. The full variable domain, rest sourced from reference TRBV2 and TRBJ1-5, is EPEVTQTPSHQVTQMGQEVILRCVPISNHLYFYWYRQILGQKVEFLVSFYNNEISEKSEIFDDQFSVERPDGSNFTLKIRSTKLEDSAMYFCASSEEEGTQHFGDGTRLSIL.

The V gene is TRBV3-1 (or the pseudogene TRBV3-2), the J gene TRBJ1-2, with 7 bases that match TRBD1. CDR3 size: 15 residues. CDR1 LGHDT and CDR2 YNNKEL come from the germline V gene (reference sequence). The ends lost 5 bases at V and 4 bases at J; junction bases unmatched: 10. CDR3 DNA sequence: TGTGCCAGCAGCTCCCTTAACCGGGACAGCTATGGCTACACCTTC. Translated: CASSSLNRDSYGYTF.

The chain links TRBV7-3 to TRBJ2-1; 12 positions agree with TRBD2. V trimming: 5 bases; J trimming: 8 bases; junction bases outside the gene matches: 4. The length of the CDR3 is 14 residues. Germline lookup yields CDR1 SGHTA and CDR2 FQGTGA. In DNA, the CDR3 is TGTGCCAGCAGCGTGACTAGCGGGAGCTATGAGCAGTTCTTC. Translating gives CASSVTSGSYEQFF.

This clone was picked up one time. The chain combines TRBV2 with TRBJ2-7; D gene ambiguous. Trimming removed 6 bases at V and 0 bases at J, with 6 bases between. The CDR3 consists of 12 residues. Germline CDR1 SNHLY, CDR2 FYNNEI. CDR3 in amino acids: CASRQNSYEQYF. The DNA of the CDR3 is TGTGCCAGCAGACAGAACTCCTACGAGCAGTACTTC.

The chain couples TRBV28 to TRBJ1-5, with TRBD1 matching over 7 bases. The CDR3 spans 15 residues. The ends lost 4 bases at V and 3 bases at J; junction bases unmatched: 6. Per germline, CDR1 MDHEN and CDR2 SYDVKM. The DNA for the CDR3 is TGTGCCAGCAGTTCAGCAGGGGGTCCCAATCAGCCCCAGCATTTT. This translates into CASSSAGGPNQPQHF.

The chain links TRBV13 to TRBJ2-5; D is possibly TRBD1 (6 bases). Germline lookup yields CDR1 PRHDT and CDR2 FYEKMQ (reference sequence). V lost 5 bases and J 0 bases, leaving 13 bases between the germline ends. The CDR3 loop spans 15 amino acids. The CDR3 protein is CASSPRGTNQETQYF. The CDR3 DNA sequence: TGTGCCAGCAGCCCTAGGGGGACAAACCAAGAGACCCAGTACTTC.

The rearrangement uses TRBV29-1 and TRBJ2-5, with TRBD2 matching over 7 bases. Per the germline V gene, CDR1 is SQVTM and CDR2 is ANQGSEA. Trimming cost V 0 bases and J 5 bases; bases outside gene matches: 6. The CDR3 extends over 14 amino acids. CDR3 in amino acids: CSVEDLGTKETQYF. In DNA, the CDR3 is TGCAGCGTTGAAGATTTGGGGACTAAGGAGACCCAGTACTTC.

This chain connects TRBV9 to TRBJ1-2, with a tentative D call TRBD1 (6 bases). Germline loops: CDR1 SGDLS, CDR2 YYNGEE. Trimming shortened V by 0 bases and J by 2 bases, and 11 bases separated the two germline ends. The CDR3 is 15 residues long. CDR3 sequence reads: CASSVGRGTNYGYTF. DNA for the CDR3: TGTGCCAGCAGCGTAGGCAGGGGCACCAACTATGGCTACACCTTC.

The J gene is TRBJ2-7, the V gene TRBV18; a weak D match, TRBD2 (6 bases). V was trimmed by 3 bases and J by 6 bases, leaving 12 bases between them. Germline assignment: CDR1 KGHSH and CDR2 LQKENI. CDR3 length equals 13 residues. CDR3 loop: CASSPGSEGEQYF. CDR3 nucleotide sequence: TGTGCCAGCTCACCGGGATCGGAGGGCGAGCAGTACTTC.

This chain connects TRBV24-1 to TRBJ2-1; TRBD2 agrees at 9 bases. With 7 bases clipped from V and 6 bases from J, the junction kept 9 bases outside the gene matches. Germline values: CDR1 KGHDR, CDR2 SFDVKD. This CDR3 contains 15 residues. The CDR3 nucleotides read TGTGCCACCAGCCTTAGCGGGAGCGTCGGCAATGAGCAGTTCTTC. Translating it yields CATSLSGSVGNEQFF.

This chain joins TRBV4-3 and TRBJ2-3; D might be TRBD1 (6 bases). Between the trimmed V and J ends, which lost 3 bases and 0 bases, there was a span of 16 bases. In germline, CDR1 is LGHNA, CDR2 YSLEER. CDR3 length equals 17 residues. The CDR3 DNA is TGCGCCAGCAGCCAGGCTACGGGACATTCTAGCACAGATACGCAGTATTTT. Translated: CASSQATGHSSTDTQYF.

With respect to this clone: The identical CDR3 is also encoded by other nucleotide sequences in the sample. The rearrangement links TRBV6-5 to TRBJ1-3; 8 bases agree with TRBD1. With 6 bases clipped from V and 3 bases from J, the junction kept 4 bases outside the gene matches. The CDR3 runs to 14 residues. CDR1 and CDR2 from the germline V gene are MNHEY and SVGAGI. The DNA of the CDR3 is TGTGCCAGCAGCCGAACAGGGGGTGGAAACACCATATATTTT. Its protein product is CASSRTGGGNTIYF.

This CDR3 is CASSLGTAGETQYF. The CDR3 DNA reads as TGTGCCAGCAGCTTAGGGACTGCGGGGGAGACCCAGTACTTC. The chain combines TRBV7-9 with TRBJ2-5; D possibly corresponds to TRBD2 (6 bases). V lost 1 base and J lost 5, with 11 bases in between. CDR1 and CDR2 (germline): SEHNR, FQNEAQ (reference sequence). The CDR3 has 14 residues.